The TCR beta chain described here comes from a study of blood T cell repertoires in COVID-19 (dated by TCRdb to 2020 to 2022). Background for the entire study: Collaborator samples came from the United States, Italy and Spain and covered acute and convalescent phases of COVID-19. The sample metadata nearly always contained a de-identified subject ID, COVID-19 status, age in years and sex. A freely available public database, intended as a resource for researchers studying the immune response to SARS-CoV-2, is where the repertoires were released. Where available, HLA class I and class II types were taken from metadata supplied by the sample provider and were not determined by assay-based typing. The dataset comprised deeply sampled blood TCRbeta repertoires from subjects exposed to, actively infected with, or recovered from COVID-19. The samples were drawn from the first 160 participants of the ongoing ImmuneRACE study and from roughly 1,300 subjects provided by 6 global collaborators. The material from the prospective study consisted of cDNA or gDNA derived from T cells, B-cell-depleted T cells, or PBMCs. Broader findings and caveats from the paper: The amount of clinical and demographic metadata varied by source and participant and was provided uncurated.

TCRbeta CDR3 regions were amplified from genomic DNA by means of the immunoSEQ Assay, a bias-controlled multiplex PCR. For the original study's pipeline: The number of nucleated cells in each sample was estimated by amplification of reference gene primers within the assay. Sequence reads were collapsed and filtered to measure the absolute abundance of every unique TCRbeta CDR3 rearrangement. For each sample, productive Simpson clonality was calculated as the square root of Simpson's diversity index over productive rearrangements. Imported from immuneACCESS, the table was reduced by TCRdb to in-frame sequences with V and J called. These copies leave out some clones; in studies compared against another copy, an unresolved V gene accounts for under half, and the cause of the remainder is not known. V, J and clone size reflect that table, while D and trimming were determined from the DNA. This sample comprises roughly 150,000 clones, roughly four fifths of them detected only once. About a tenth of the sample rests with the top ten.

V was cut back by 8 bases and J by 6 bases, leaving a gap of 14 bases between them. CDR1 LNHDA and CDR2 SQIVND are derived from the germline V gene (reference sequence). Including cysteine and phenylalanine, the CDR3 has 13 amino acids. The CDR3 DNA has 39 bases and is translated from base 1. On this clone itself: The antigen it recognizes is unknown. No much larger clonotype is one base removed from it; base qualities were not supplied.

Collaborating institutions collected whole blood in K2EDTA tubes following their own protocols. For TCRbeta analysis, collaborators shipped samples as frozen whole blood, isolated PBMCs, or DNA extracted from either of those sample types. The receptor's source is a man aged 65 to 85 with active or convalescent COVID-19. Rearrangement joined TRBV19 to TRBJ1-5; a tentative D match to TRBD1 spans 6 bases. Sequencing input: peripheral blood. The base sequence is TGTGCCAGTGCCAACAGGGTTGGTCAGCCCCAGCATTTT. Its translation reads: CASANRVGQPQHF.